This entry lists 24 T cell receptor beta chains sequenced from one sample in a study of molecular identifiers for immune sequencing clone quantification. Via MiXCR, TCRdb re-called the PCR reads, giving one row per CDR3 protein. The table lists some 100,000 distinct CDR3 sequences, 15% to 20% of them singletons. Sequenced: naive CD8+ T cells from blood, with Jurkat cell RNA spiked in. The sample's subset: FACS-sorted CD8+CD4-CCR7+CD45RA+ naive T cells. The receptors come from a human donor in good health. Some libraries in this study had Jurkat cell RNA spiked in.

The chain joins TRBV6-4 to TRBJ1-1; 8 bases are a match to TRBD1. The trim removed 6 bases at V and 3 bases at J, leaving 6 bases unmatched. The CDR3 runs to 14 residues. CDR1 and CDR2 from the germline V gene are MRHNA and SNTAGT. In DNA, the CDR3 is TGTGCCAGCAGGACCGGACAGGGAGACACTGAAGCTTTCTTT. This sequence encodes CASRTGQGDTEAFF.

V gene TRBV24-1 combines with J gene TRBJ1-5; tentatively, D is TRBD1 (5 bases). CDR1 is KGHDR, CDR2 SFDVKD, per germline. The CDR3 length is 15 residues. The V and J ends lost 7 bases and 3 bases respectively, with 15 bases between them. The CDR3 protein is CATRPTVVDNQPQHF. The CDR3 DNA is TGTGCCACCAGGCCGACAGTAGTGGACAATCAGCCCCAGCATTTT.

This clonotype was counted ten times or more. The V gene is TRBV7-9, the J gene TRBJ2-4; 16 bases align to TRBD2. The CDR3 covers 18 residues. The ends lost 4 bases at V and 8 bases at J; junction bases unmatched: 11. Per the germline V gene, CDR1 is SEHNR and CDR2 is FQNEAQ (reference sequence). The CDR3 protein is CASSSGTSGGAGLHIQYF. CDR3 nucleotide sequence: TGTGCCAGCAGCTCCGGGACTAGCGGGGGGGCCGGGTTGCACATTCAGTACTTC.

This chain links TRBV7-9 with TRBJ2-7, with 9 bases aligning to TRBD1. Per germline, CDR1 SEHNR and CDR2 FQNEAQ (reference sequence). CDR3 size: 15 residues. With V trimmed by 4 bases and J by 4 bases, 8 bases remained unmatched. The CDR3, as DNA: TGTGCCAGCAGCTCCGGATCCGGGACAGGGTACGAGCAGTACTTC. This translates into CASSSGSGTGYEQYF.

This clonotype has only a few counts. V usage is TRBV6-2 or TRBV6-3 and J usage is TRBJ2-5, with 7 bases lining up with TRBD1. J lost 5 bases, V lost 8 bases, and 20 bases had no gene match. CDR1 and CDR2 (germline): MNHEY, SVGEGT. This CDR3 region has 17 residues. CDR3: CASAPGQRQDKGETQYF. CDR3 coding DNA: TGTGCCAGCGCCCCGGGACAGAGGCAGGACAAGGGGGAGACCCAGTACTTC.

This clonotype was counted only a few times. A much larger clone sits a single nucleotide away, making a read error possible. V gene TRBV6-1 combines with J gene TRBJ1-1; 7 bases are a match to TRBD1. The CDR3 is 15 residues long. Germline-derived CDR1 and CDR2 are MNHNS and SASEGT. The V gene end was trimmed by 7 bases and the J gene end by 5 bases; junction bases not matched to a gene: 13. CDR3 nucleotides: TGTGCCAGCACCGGGACAGAGAAAAGGAGTACTGAAGCTTTCTTT. Translation gives CASTGTEKRSTEAFF.

This clonotype was counted many times. The chain combines TRBV7-9 with TRBJ2-1; 10 nucleotides line up with TRBD2. The CDR3 is 16 residues long. V shed 5 bases and J 3 bases; nucleotides not matched to a gene: 7. CDR1 is SEHNR and CDR2 is FQNEAQ in the germline V gene (reference sequence). CDR3 in amino acids: CASSARTSGDYNEQFF. The DNA for the CDR3 is TGTGCCAGCAGCGCGCGGACTAGCGGAGACTACAATGAGCAGTTCTTC.

DNA of the CDR3: TGCGCCAGCAGCCAAGGTTCGAGCACAGATACGCAGTATTTT. The encoded protein is CASSQGSSTDTQYF. The gene calls are TRBV4-3 and TRBJ2-3; D is unresolved. The CDR3 length is 14 residues. V shed 1 base and J shed 0 bases, with 5 bases lying between them. From germline, CDR1 is LGHNA and CDR2 YSLEER.

This clonotype was detected many times. The DNA of the CDR3 is TGTGCCAGCAGCCAAAAACTAGCCAGGCCAGATACGCAGTATTTT. It is translated as CASSQKLARPDTQYF. V gene TRBV14 combines with J gene TRBJ2-3; D perhaps matches TRBD2 (6 bases). Between the trimmed V and J ends, which lost 2 bases and 4 bases, there was a span of 13 bases. Germline assignment: CDR1 SGHDN and CDR2 FVKESK. This CDR3 has 15 amino acids.

Many counts were recorded for this clonotype. The chain carries TRBV6-5 and TRBJ1-4; D is undetermined. The CDR3 spans 17 residues. Germline V gene lookup returns CDR1 MNHEY and CDR2 SVGAGI. V lost 0 bases and J 0 bases, leaving 11 bases between the germline ends. This CDR3 is CASSYSTYLATNEKLFF. CDR3 sequence (DNA): TGTGCCAGCAGTTACTCGACATACCTTGCAACTAATGAAAAACTGTTTTTT.

This clonotype was seen repeatedly, ten times or more. As DNA, the CDR3 is TGTGCCAGTCAAAAAACAGGGAGCTCCTACGAGCAGTACTTC. The encoded protein is CASQKTGSSYEQYF. V gene TRBV19 combines with J gene TRBJ2-7; D perhaps matches TRBD1 (6 bases). Trimming left V 8 bases short and J 0 bases short, with 14 bases between. Germline values: CDR1 LNHDA, CDR2 SQIVND (reference sequence). The CDR3 is 14 amino acids.

This clonotype showed up many times. V gene TRBV27 combines with J gene TRBJ1-5; D is unresolved. Germline CDR1 and CDR2: MNHEY and SMNVEV (reference sequence). Trimming took 4 bases from V and 7 from J, leaving 11 bases between them. The CDR3 length is 13 residues. The CDR3 bases are TGTGCCAGCAGTTGGGGAGTTGACCAGCCCCAGCATTTT. Protein: CASSWGVDQPQHF.

This clonotype was seen once. This may come from a read error, since a much larger clone is one base off. V usage is TRBV7-6 and J usage is TRBJ2-6; D unclear. The CDR3 runs 15 residues. CDR1 is SGHVS and CDR2 is FNYEAQ in the germline V gene. CDR3 sequence: CASGLRWNRANVLTF. The CDR3 DNA follows: TGTGCCAGCGGCTTACGGTGGAACCGGGCCAACGTCCTGACTTTC.

Turning to this clonotype: A much more abundant neighbour one base away suggests this may be a read error. CDR3 coding DNA: TGTGCCAGCTCACCGTCAGGGTCGGAAAAACTGTTTTTT. As protein: CASSPSGSEKLFF. The chain has TRBV18 and TRBJ1-4, with D possibly matching TRBD1 (5 bases). The CDR3 runs to 13 residues. Trimming left V 3 bases short and J 8 bases short, with 10 bases between. Germline-derived CDR1 and CDR2 are KGHSH and LQKENI.

Ten or more counts support this clonotype. The CDR3: CASSLVSQGASYNEQFF. Here the CDR3 DNA reads TGTGCCAGCAGCTTGGTTTCTCAGGGGGCCTCCTACAATGAGCAGTTCTTC. The V gene is TRBV5-6, the J gene TRBJ2-1; 8 positions match TRBD1. Trimming at V came to 0 bases and at J to 0 bases, leaving 5 bases not matched to a gene. CDR1 SGHDT and CDR2 YYEEEE come from the germline V gene. CDR3 length: 17 residues.

This clonotype was seen repeatedly, ten times or more. CDR3 in DNA: TGTGCCAGCAGTTTAGTGTTCGGGGGAACCTACGAGCAGTACTTC. The encoded protein is CASSLVFGGTYEQYF. The chain links TRBV27 to TRBJ2-7; D may be TRBD2 (6 bases). Germline loops: CDR1 MNHEY, CDR2 SMNVEV (reference sequence). V gave up 2 bases and J gave up 2 bases, with 13 bases separating them. The CDR3 contains 15 residues.

The genes are TRBV7-9 and TRBJ1-1; perhaps TRBD1 as D (6 bases). The CDR3 sequence is 15 residues long. The germline V gene encodes CDR1 SEHNR and CDR2 FQNEAQ (reference sequence). Trimming shortened V by 1 base and J by 5 bases, and 14 bases separated the two germline ends. The CDR3 region has the DNA TGTGCCAGCAGCTTAGAAGGGACCCAGGGGACTGAAGCTTTCTTT. This gives the protein CASSLEGTQGTEAFF.

This clonotype was seen repeatedly, ten times or more. The V and J genes are TRBV12-3 or TRBV12-4 and TRBJ2-1; D remains unclear. The CDR3 runs to 12 residues. Deletions cut 5 bases from V and 4 bases from J, with 6 bases between. CDR3 coding DNA: TGTGCCAGCAGTGACGAGTACAATGAGCAGTTCTTC. This gives the protein CASSDEYNEQFF.

Comment on this clonotype: One base away lies a much larger clone, so this may be a sequencing read error. The chain combines TRBV3-1 with TRBJ1-2; D is unclear. The germline V gene has CDR1 LGHDT and CDR2 YNNKEL (reference sequence). This CDR3 contains 16 residues. The CDR3 DNA follows: TGTGCCAGCAGCCAAGCAGAGAACAGACGAGGCTATGGCTACGCCTTC. Amino acid sequence: CASSQAENRRGYGYAF.

This clonotype was seen many times. J is TRBJ1-5 and V is TRBV4-1; no definite D call. The germline V gene encodes CDR1 MGHRA and CDR2 YSYEKL. Between the trimmed V and J ends, which lost 6 bases and 3 bases, there was a span of 9 bases. The CDR3 totals 13 residues. CDR3 in amino acids: CASSGVDNQPQHF. CDR3 DNA: TGCGCCAGCAGTGGGGTGGACAATCAGCCCCAGCATTTT.

There are many counts of this clonotype. V and J are TRBV4-3 and TRBJ2-7; D is tentatively TRBD1 or TRBD2 (5 bases each). CDR3 length: 14 amino acids. The germline gives CDR1 LGHNA, CDR2 YSLEER. With 0 bases removed from V and 4 bases from J, the gap between germline ends came to 10 bases. This CDR3 reads CASSQDWGIYEQYF. The CDR3 DNA is TGCGCCAGCAGCCAAGATTGGGGGATTTACGAGCAGTACTTC.

About this clonotype itself: A much larger clone lies a single base off, so this may be a read error. This chain connects TRBV7-6 to TRBJ2-1; no clear D. The CDR3 has 15 amino acids. CDR1 is SGHVS, CDR2 FNYEAQ, per germline. Here the CDR3 DNA reads TGTGCCAGCAGCTCAATGGGAAGCTCCTACAATGAGCAGTCCTTC. Protein product: CASSSMGSSYNEQSF.

This clonotype was found many times. V usage is TRBV12-3 or TRBV12-4 and J usage is TRBJ1-1; no reliable D call. With 6 bases removed from V and 4 bases from J, the gap between germline ends came to 12 bases. The CDR3 has 13 residues. The CDR3 spells CASRHHLATEAFF. The DNA for the CDR3 is TGTGCCAGCAGGCACCACCTTGCCACTGAAGCTTTCTTT.

This clonotype showed up many times. This CDR3 is CASSLVGNEQFF. CDR3 nucleotide sequence: TGTGCCAGCAGTTTAGTTGGGAATGAGCAGTTCTTC. The chain combines TRBV27 with TRBJ2-1; no definite D call. This CDR3 region has 12 residues. V lost 2 bases and J lost 7, with 6 bases in between. Germline values: CDR1 MNHEY, CDR2 SMNVEV (reference sequence).